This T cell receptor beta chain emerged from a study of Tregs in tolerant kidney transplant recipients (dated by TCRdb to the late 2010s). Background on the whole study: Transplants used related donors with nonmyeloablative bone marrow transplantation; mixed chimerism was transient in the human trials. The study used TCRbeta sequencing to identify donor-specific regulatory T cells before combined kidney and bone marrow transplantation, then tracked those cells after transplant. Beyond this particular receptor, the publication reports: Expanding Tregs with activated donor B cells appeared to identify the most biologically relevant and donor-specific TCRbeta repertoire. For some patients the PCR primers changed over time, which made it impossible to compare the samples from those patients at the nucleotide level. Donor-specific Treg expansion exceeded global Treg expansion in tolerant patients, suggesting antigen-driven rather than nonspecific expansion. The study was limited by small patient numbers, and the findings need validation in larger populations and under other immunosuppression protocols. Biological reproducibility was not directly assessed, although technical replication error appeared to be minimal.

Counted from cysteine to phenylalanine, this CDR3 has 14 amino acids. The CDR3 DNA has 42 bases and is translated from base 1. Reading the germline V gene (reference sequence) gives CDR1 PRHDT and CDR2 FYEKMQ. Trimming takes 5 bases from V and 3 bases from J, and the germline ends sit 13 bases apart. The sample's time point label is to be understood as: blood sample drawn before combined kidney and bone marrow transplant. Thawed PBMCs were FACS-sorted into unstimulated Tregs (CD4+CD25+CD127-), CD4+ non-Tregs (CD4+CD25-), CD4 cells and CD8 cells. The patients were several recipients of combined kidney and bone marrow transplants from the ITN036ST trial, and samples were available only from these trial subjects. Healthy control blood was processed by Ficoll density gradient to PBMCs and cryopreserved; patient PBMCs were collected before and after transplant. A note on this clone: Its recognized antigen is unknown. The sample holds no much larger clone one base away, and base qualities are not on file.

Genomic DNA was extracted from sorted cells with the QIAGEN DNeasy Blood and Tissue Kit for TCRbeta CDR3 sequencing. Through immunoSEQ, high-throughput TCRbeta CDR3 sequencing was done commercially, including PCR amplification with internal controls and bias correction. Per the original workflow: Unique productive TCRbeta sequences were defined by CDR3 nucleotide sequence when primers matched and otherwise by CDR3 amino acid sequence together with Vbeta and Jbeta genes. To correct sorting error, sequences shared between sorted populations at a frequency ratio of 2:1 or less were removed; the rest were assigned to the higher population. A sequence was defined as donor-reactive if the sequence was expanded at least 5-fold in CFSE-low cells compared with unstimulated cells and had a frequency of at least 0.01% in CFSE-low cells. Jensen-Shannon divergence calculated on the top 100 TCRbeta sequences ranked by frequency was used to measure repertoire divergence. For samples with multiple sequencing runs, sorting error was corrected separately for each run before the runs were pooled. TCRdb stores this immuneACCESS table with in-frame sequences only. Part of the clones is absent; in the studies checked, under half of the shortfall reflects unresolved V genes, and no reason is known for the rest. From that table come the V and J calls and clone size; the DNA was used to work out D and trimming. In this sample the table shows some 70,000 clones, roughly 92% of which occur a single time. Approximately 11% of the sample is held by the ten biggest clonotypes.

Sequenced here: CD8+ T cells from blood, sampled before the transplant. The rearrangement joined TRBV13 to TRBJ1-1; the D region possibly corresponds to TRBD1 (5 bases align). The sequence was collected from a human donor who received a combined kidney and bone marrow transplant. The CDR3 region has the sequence CASSPGRGDTEAFF. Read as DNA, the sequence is TGTGCCAGCAGCCCTGGGCGGGGGGACACTGAAGCTTTCTTT.